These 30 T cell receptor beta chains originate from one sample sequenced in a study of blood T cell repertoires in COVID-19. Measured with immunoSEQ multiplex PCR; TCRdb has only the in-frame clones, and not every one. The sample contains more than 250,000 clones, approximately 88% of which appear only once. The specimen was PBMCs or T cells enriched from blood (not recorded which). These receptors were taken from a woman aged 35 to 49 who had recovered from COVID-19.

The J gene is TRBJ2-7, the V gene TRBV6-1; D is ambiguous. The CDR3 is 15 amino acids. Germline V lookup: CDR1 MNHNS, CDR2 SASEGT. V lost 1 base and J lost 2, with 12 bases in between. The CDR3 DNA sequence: TGTGCCAGCAGTGAAGGACACCCCCTCACCTACGAGCAGTACTTC. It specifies CASSEGHPLTYEQYF.

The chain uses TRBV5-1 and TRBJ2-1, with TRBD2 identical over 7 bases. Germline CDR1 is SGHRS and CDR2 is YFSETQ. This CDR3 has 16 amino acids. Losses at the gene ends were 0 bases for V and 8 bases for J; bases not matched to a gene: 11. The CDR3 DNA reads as TGCGCCAGCAGCTTGGTGTGGGAGGGAGGGCGACATGAGCAGTTCTTC. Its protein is CASSLVWEGGRHEQFF.

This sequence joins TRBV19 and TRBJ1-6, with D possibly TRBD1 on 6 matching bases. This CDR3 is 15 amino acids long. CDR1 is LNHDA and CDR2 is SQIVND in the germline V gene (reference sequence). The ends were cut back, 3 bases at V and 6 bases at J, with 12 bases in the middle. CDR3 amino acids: CASSIQDSRNSPLHF. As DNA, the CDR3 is TGTGCCAGTAGTATCCAGGACAGCCGTAATTCACCCCTCCACTTT.

The DNA for the CDR3 is TGTGCCAGCAGTGAAGATGGTAGCGGGAGCCAAGAGACCCAGTACTTC. Translated: CASSEDGSGSQETQYF. The V gene is TRBV6-1, the J gene TRBJ2-5; TRBD2 aligns across 9 bases. Germline lookup yields CDR1 MNHNS and CDR2 SASEGT. V dropped 1 base and J dropped 1; count of bases not matched to a gene: 4. The CDR3 runs 16 residues.

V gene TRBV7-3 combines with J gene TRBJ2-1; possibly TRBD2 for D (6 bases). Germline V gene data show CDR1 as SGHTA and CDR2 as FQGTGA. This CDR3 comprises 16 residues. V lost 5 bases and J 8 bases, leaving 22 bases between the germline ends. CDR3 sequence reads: CASSQQRADLPDEQFF. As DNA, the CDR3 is TGTGCCAGCAGCCAGCAGCGGGCCGACCTCCCCGATGAGCAGTTCTTC.

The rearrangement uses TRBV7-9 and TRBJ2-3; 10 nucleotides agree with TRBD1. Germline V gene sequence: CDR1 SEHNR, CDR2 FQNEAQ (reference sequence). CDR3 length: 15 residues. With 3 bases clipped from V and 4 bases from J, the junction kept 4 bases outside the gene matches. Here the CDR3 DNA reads TGTGCCAGCAGCTTTTCAGGACAGGGGGCAGATACGCAGTATTTT. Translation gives CASSFSGQGADTQYF.

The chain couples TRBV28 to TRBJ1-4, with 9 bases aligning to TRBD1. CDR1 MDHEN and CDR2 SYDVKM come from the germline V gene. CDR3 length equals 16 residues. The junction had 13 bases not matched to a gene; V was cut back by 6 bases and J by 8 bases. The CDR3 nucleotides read TGTGCCAGCAGCCGTCCCGGGACAGGGTCGGGGGAAAAACTGTTTTTT. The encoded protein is CASSRPGTGSGEKLFF.

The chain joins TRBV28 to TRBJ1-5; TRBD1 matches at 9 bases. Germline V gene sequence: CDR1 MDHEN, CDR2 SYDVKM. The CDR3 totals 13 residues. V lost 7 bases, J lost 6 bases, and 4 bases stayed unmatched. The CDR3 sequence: CASNDRGAQPQHF. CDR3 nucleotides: TGTGCCAGCAATGACAGGGGGGCTCAGCCCCAGCATTTT.

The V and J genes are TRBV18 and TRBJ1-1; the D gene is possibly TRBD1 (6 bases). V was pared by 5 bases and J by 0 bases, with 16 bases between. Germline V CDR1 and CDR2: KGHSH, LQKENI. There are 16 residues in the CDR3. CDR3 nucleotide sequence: TGTGCCAGCTCAACAGGGCCTAGCCTACTGAACACTGAAGCTTTCTTT. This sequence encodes CASSTGPSLLNTEAFF.

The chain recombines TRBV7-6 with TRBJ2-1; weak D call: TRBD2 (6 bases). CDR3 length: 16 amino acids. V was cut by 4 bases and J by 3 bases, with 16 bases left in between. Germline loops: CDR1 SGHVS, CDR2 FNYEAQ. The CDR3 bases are TGTGCCAGCAGCTCCTTACTTTCCGGGGGCTACAATGAGCAGTTCTTC. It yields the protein CASSSLLSGGYNEQFF.

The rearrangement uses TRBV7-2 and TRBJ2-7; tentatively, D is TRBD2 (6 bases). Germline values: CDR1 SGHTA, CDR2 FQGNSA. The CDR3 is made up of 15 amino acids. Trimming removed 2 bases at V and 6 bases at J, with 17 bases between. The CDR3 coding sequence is TGTGCCAGCAGCTTAATGGGACTGTTCCTCTCCGAGCAGTACTTC. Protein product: CASSLMGLFLSEQYF.

The CDR3 here is CASSYRTGEEWDQETQYF. In nucleotides, the CDR3 is TGTGCCAGCAGTTATCGGACAGGGGAAGAGTGGGACCAAGAGACCCAGTACTTC. The chain has TRBV6-2 or TRBV6-3 and TRBJ2-5; 9 nucleotides line up with TRBD1. The V and J ends lost 3 bases and 0 bases, in that order; junction bases with no gene match: 11. The CDR3 spans 18 residues. In germline, CDR1 is MNHEY, CDR2 SVGEGT.

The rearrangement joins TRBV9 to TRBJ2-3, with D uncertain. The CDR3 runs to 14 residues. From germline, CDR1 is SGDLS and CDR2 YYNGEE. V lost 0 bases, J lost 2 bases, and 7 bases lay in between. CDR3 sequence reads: CASSVVPNTDTQYF. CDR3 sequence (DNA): TGTGCCAGCAGCGTAGTACCTAACACAGATACGCAGTATTTT. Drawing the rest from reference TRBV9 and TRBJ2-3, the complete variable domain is DSGVTQTPKHLITATGQRVTLRCSPRSGDLSVYWYQQSLDQGLQFLIQYYNGEERAKGNILERFSAQQFPDLHSELNLSSLELGDSALYFCASSVVPNTDTQYFGPGTRLTVL.

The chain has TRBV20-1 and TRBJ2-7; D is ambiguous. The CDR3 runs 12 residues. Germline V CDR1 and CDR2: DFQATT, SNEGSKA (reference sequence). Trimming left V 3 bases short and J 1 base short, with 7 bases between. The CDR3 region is CSASPGSYEQYF. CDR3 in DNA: TGCAGTGCTAGTCCGGGTTCCTACGAGCAGTACTTC.

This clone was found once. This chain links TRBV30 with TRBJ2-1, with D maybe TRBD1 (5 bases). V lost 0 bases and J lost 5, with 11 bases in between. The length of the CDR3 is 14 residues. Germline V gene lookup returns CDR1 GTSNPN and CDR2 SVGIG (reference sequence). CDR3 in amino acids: CAWSVAGIHNEQFF. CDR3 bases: TGTGCCTGGAGTGTGGCAGGGATCCACAATGAGCAGTTCTTC.

CDR3 nucleotides: TGTGCCAGCAGCTTAGGTTCCGGAGGGGGAGGGGGGGAGACCCAGTACTTC. Protein product: CASSLGSGGGGGETQYF. The V gene is TRBV7-2, the J gene TRBJ2-5; weak D call: TRBD2 (7 bases). V gave up 1 base and J gave up 5 bases, with 20 bases separating them. CDR1 and CDR2 from the germline V gene are SGHTA and FQGNSA. The CDR3 is 17 residues long.

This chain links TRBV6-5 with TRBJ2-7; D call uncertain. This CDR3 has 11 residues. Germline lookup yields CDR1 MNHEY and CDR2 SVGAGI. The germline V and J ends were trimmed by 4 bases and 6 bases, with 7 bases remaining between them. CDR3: CASSSRSEQYF. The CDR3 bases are TGTGCCAGCAGTTCCAGAAGCGAGCAGTACTTC.

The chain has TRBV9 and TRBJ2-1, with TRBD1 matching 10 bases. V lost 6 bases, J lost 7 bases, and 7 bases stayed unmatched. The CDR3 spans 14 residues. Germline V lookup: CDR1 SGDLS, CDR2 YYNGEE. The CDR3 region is CASTFGTGENEQFF. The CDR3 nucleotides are TGTGCCAGCACCTTTGGGACAGGGGAAAATGAGCAGTTCTTC.

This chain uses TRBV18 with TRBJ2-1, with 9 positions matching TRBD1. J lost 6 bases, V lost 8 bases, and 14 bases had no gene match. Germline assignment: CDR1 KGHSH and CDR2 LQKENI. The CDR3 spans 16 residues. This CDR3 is CASARTGTGRINEQFF. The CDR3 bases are TGTGCCAGCGCCCGAACCGGGACAGGGCGTATCAATGAGCAGTTCTTC.

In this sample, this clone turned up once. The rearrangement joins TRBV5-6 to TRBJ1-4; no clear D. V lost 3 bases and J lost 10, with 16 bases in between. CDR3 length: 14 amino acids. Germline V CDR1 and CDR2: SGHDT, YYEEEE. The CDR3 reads CASSSGLKPGKLFF. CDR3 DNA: TGTGCCAGCAGCTCCGGACTGAAGCCAGGAAAACTGTTTTTT.

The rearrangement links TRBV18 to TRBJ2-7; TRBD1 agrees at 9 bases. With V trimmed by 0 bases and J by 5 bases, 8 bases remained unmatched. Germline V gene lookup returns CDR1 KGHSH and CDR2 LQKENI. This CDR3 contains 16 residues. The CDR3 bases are TGTGCCAGCTCACCACCGGCGGGACAGGGTAACAACGAGCAGTACTTC. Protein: CASSPPAGQGNNEQYF.

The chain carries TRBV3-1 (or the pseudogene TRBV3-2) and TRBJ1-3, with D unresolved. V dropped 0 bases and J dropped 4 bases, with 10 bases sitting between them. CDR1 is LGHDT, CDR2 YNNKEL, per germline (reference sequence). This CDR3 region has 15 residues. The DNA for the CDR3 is TGTGCCAGCAGCCAAGATGGAGGGAGAGGAAACACCATATATTTT. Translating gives CASSQDGGRGNTIYF.

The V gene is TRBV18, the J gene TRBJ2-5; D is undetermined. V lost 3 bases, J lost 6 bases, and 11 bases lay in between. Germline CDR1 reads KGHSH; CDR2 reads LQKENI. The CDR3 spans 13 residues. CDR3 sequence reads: CASSPPSLKTQYF. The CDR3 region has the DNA TGTGCCAGCTCACCCCCGAGCCTGAAGACCCAGTACTTC.

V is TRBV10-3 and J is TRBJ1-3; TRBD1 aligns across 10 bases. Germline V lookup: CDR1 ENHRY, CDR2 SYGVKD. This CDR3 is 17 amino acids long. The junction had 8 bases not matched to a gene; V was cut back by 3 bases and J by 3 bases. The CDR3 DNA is TGTGCCATCAGTGATCCCAGACAGGGGGCGCTTGGAAACACCATATATTTT. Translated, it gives CAISDPRQGALGNTIYF.

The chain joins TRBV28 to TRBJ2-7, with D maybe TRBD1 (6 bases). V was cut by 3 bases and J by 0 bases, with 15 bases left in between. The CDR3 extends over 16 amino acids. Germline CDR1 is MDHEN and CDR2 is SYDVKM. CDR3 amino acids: CASSLGGQGSSYEQYF. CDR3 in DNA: TGTGCCAGCAGTTTGGGCGGCCAGGGGAGCTCCTACGAGCAGTACTTC.

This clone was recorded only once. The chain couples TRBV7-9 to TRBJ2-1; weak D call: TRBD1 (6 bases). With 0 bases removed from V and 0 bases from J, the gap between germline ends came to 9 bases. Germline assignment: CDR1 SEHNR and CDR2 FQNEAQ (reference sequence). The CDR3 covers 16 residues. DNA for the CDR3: TGTGCCAGCAGCTTAGCCCCAGGGGTCTCCTACAATGAGCAGTTCTTC. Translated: CASSLAPGVSYNEQFF.

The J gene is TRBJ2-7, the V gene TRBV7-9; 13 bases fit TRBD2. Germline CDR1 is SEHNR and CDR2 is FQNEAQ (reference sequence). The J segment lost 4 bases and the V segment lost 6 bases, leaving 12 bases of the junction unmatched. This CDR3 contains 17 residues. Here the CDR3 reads CASSRGLAGPGQYEQYF. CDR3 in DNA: TGTGCCAGCAGTCGGGGACTAGCGGGACCAGGCCAATACGAGCAGTACTTC. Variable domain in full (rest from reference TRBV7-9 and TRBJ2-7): DTGVSQNPRHKITKRGQNVTFRCDPISEHNRLYWYRQTLGQGPEFLTYFQNEAQLEKSRLLSDRFSAERPKGSFSTLEIQRTEQGDSAMYLCASSRGLAGPGQYEQYFGPGTRLTVT.

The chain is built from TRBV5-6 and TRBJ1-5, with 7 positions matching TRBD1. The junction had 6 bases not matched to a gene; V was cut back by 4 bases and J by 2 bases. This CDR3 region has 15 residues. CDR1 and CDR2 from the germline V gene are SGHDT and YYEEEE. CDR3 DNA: TGTGCCAGCAGCGCGGGAGGGGGCGGCAATCAGCCCCAGCATTTT. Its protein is CASSAGGGGNQPQHF.

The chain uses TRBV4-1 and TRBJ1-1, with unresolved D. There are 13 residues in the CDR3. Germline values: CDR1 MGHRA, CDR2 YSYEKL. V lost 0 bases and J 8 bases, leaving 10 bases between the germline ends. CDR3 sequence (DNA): TGCGCCAGCAGCCAAGATCTGCGTCAAGAAGCTTTCTTT. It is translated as CASSQDLRQEAFF.

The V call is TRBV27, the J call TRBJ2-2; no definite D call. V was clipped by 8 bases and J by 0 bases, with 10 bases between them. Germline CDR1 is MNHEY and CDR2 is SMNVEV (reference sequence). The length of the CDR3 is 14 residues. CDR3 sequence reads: CASSFNSNTGELFF. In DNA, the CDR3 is TGTGCCAGCTCGTTTAATTCGAACACCGGGGAGCTGTTTTTT.